The source of this T cell receptor beta chain is a study of T cell repertoires in cytomegalovirus infection. MiXCR, applied by TCRdb to the reads, yields one record per CDR3 protein. The repertoire holds roughly 640,000 distinct CDR3 sequences, less than 25% seen once, with roughly 8% in the top ten. V was clipped by 2 bases and J by 0 bases, with 8 bases between them. The CDR3 covers 15 residues. The V gene's germline CDR1 is SEHNR and CDR2 FQNEAQ (reference sequence). This clonotype appeared many times. J is TRBJ2-4 and V is TRBV7-9; D gene unclear. Sequenced input: CD8+ T cells from PBMCs. The sequence derives from a human donor in good health (CMV status not recorded). Some clones in this sample may be carry-over from other donors' samples. As DNA, the CDR3 is TGTGCCAGCAGCTTAAGCGCCGGAGCCAAAAACATTCAGTACTTC. Amino acids: CASSLSAGAKNIQYF. The whole variable domain, remainder taken from reference TRBV7-9 and TRBJ2-4, is DTGVSQNPRHKITKRGQNVTFRCDPISEHNRLYWYRQTLGQGPEFLTYFQNEAQLEKSRLLSDRFSAERPKGSFSTLEIQRTEQGDSAMYLCASSLSAGAKNIQYFGAGTRLSVL.